The 2 T cell receptor beta chains below all came from one sample that was sequenced in a study of CD8+CD57+ T cells in acquired aplastic anemia. Sequencing was done on patients that had shown CD8+CD57+ cell expansion by flow cytometry. Genomic DNA, the template, was used for profiling of the TCR beta VDJ and CDR3. TCRdb passed the reads through MiXCR, listing each CDR3 protein once. In the table there are 110,000 or so distinct CDR3 sequences, roughly 55% of which are singletons. Material for sequencing was sorted CD4+, CD8+, or CD8+CD57+ T cells (not recorded which) from PBMCs. These receptors were collected from a human donor with aplastic anemia.

This clonotype occurred a few times. This sequence joins TRBV27 and TRBJ2-7; D is perhaps TRBD2 (7 bases). The V gene lost 8 bases and the J gene lost 7 bases, with 21 bases spanning the gap. The CDR3 loop spans 14 amino acids. Per the germline V gene, CDR1 is MNHEY and CDR2 is SMNVEV (reference sequence). The DNA for the CDR3 is TGTGCCAGCGGAAGGGCGGGGGCGCAAAATGAGCAGTACTTC. Translating it yields CASGRAGAQNEQYF.

CDR3 region: CASRSQGIEDGYTF. CDR3 DNA: TGTGCCAGTAGATCACAGGGGATTGAAGATGGCTACACCTTC. The gene calls are TRBV19 and TRBJ1-2, with 7 bases fitting TRBD1. Germline V gene data show CDR1 as LNHDA and CDR2 as SQIVND (reference sequence). The V segment lost 6 bases and the J segment 6 bases; nucleotides outside the gene matches: 10. This CDR3 is built from 14 residues.